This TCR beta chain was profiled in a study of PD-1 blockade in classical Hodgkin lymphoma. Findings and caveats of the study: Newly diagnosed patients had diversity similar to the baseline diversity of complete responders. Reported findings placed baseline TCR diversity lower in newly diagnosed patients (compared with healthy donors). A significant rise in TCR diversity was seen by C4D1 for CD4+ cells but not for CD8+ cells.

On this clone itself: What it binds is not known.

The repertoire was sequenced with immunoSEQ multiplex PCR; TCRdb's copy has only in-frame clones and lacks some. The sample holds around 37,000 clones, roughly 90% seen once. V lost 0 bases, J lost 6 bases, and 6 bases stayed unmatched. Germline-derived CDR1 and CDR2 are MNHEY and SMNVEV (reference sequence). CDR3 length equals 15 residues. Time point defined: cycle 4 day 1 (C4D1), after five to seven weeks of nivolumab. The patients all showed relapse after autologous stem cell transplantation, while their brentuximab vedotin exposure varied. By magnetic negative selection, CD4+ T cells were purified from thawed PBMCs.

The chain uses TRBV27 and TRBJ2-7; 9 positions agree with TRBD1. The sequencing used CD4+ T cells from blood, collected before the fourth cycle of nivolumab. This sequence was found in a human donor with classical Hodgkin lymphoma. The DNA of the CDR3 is TGTGCCAGCAGTTTATCACAGGGGGCCTCCCTCGAGCAGTACTTC. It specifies CASSLSQGASLEQYF.